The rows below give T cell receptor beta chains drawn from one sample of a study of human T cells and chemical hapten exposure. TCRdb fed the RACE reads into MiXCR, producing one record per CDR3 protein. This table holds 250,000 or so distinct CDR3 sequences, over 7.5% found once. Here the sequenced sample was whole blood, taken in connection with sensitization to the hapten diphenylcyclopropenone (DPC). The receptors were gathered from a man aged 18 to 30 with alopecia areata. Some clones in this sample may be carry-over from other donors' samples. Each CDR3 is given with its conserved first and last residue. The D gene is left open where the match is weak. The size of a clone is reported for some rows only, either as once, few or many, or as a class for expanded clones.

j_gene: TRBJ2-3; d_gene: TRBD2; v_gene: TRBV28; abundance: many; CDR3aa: CASSPPGERGTDTQYF; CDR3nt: TGTGCCAGCAGTCCCCCGGGGGAGCGGGGGACAGATACGCAGTATTTT
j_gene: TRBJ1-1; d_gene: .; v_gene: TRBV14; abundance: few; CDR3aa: CASSQDRAFKKINTEAFF; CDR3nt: TGTGCCAGCAGCCAAGATCGCGCGTTCAAGAAGATAAACACTGAAGCTTTCTTT
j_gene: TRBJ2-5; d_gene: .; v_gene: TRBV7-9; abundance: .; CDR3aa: CASSLTASQETQYF; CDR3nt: TGTGCCAGCAGCTTAACAGCCAGCCAAGAGACCCAGTACTTC
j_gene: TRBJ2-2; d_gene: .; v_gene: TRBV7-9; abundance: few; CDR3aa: CASSLAQLNTGELFF; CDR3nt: TGTGCCAGCAGCTTAGCACAGCTGAACACCGGGGAGCTGTTTTTT
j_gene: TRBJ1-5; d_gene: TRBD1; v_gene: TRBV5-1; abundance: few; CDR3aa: CASSSPGTGAKNSNQPQHF; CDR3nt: TGCGCCAGCAGCTCTCCCGGGACAGGAGCAAAAAATAGCAATCAGCCCCAGCATTTT
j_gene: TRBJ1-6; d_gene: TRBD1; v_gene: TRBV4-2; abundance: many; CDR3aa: CASSSGGQGASLHF; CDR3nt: TGTGCCAGCAGCTCTGGGGGACAGGGGGCGTCCCTCCACTTT
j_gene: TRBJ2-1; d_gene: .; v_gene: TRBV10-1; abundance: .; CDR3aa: CASSEGQSEQFF; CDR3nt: TGCGCCAGCAGTGAGGGACAGTCTGAGCAGTTCTTC
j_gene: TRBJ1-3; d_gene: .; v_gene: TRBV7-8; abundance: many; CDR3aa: CASSFDMERTIYF; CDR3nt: TGTGCCAGCAGCTTTGACATGGAAAGGACCATATATTTT
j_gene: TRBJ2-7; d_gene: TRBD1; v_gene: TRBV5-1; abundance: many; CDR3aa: CASSLWTGLGYEQYF; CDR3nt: TGCGCCAGCAGCCTGTGGACAGGTCTCGGGTACGAGCAGTACTTC
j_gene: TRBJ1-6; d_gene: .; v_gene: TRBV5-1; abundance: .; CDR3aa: CASRREGNSPLHF; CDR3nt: TGCGCCAGCAGAAGGGAAGGTAATTCACCCCTCCACTTT
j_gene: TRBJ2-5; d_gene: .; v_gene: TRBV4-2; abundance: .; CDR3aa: CASSRLGGQKTQYF; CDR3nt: TGTGCCAGCAGCAGGCTCGGGGGGCAGAAGACCCAGTACTTC
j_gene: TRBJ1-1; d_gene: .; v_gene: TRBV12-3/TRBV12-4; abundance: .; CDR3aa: CASSFPLGGVAFF; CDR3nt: TGTGCCAGCAGTTTCCCCCTCGGGGGGGTGGCTTTCTTT
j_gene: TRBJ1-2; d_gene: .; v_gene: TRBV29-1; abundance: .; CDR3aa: CSVVTQGSVYTF; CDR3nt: TGCAGCGTTGTTACACAGGGTTCAGTCTACACCTTC
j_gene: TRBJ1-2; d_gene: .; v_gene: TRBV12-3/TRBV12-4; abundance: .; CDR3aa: CASSLGTAPMGYTF; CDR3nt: TGTGCCAGCAGTTTAGGGACAGCCCCTATGGGGTACACCTTC
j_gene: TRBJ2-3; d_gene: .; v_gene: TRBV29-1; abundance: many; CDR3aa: CSVCLFTDTQYF; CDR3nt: TGCAGCGTTTGCCTATTCACAGATACGCAGTATTTT
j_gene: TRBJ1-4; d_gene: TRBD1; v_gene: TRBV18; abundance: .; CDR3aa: CASSPGGTGKEKLFF; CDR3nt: TGTGCCAGCTCACCCGGCGGGACAGGGAAGGAAAAACTGTTTTTT
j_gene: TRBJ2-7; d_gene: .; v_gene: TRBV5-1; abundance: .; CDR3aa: CASSSGGSTYEQYF; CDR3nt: TGCGCCAGCAGCTCGGGGGGCAGCACCTACGAGCAGTACTTC
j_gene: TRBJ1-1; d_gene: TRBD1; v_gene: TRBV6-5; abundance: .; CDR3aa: CASKGADVNTEAFF; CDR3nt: TGTGCCAGCAAGGGGGCAGATGTGAACACTGAAGCTTTCTTT
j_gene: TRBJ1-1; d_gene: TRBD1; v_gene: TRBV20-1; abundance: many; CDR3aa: CSAPPGTGGTEAFF; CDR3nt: TGCAGTGCGCCGCCTGGGACAGGGGGCACTGAAGCTTTCTTT
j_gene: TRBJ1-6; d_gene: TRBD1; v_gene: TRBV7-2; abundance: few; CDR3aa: CASSWAGTDNSPLHF; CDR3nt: TGTGCCAGCAGCTGGGCCGGGACAGATAATTCACCCCTCCACTTT
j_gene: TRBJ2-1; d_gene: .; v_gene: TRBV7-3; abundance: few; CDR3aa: CASSLNSYNEQFF; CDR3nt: TGTGCCAGCAGCTTAAACTCATACAATGAGCAGTTCTTC
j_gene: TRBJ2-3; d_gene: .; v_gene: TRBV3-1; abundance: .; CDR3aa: CASSQGRVLAYTDTQYF; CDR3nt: TGTGCCAGCAGCCAAGGTCGGGTCTTGGCGTACACAGATACGCAGTATTTT